This T cell receptor beta chain was sequenced during a study of cytomegalovirus exposure and HLA in healthy donors. Broader study findings: Reports described diagnosis of cytomegalovirus status by the classifier as highly specific and sensitive. Evidence from a later analysis indicated that most CMV-associated TCR beta chains looked HLA-restricted. Analysis performed later found more than 15,000 TCR beta sequences associated with HLA alleles at 0.05 false discovery rate.

The study ran its PCR with 60 Vbeta and 13 Jbeta primers. The data were produced by immunoSEQ multiplex PCR, yet TCRdb's version contains in-frame clones alone and is incomplete. This table holds 150,000 to 200,000 clones, over 75% found once. This clone is a singleton in its sample. What it binds is not known. Deletions cut 7 bases from V and 4 bases from J, with 25 bases between. The CDR3 consists of 18 residues. Germline V gives CDR1 MGHRA, CDR2 YSYEKL. The receptor's source is a man aged 18 to 30 in good health and CMV-seronegative. The source material was PBMCs. The chain has TRBV4-1 and TRBJ1-4, with D uncertain. This CDR3 is CASTSGSGWLAHNEKLFF. The DNA of the CDR3 is TGCGCCAGCACTAGCGGGAGTGGTTGGCTCGCACATAATGAAAAACTGTTTTTT.